This T cell receptor beta chain comes out of a study of technical replicates of blood from several donors. The method was immunoSEQ multiplex PCR; TCRdb's version includes in-frame clones alone and lacks a portion of them. The sample holds 80,000 to 100,000 clones; roughly 96% are singletons and the top ten take about 0.21%. Looked up from germline, CDR1 is ENHRY and CDR2 is SYGVKD. CDR3 size: 15 residues. Trimming at V came to 5 bases and at J to 7 bases, leaving 7 bases not matched to a gene. The sample was T cells isolated from PBMCs. V is TRBV10-3 and J is TRBJ2-1; 11 bases match TRBD2. The clonotype was recovered from a human donor in good health. The CDR3 nucleotides are TGTGCCATCAGTAATCCGGGACTAGCGGCGAATGAGCAGTTCTTC. Its protein product is CAISNPGLAANEQFF.